Below, 7 T cell receptor beta chains from the same sample are listed, as sequenced in a study of patients and donors after allogeneic stem cell transplantation. One entry per CDR3 protein results from TCRdb running MiXCR on the RT-PCR reads. The sample shows some 960,000 distinct CDR3 sequences, more than 15% of them seen only once. Sequenced input: blood, either unsorted or a sorted T cell fraction (not recorded which). Every receptor here comes from a human donor who was either an allogeneic HSCT recipient or a stem cell or donor lymphocyte infusion donor (not recorded which). It is not recorded whose cells these are; they may come from a transplant donor.

The chain is built from TRBV2 and TRBJ2-7; D possibly corresponds to TRBD2 (5 bases). Germline-derived CDR1 and CDR2 are SNHLY and FYNNEI. Trimming stripped 6 bases from V and 3 bases from J, with 9 bases between. The CDR3 runs to 12 residues. In nucleotides, the CDR3 is TGTGCCAGCAGATTACTAGGCTACGAGCAGTACTTC. Its translation: CASRLLGYEQYF.

The chain joins TRBV15 to TRBJ1-5; D might be TRBD1 (6 bases). This CDR3 contains 18 residues. The V gene lost 5 bases and the J gene lost 4 bases, with 24 bases spanning the gap. CDR1 and CDR2 from the germline V gene are LNHNV and YYDKDF (reference sequence). CDR3 amino acids: CATSLPEGQPRRNQPQHF. The CDR3 bases are TGTGCCACCAGCCTCCCAGAAGGACAGCCCAGGAGGAATCAGCCCCAGCATTTT.

In the case of this clonotype: One junction end does not reproduce the germline sequence, and a read error may be involved. The genes are TRBV15 and TRBJ2-7; D unclear. This CDR3 has 14 amino acids. Germline V gives CDR1 LNHNV, CDR2 YYDKDF (reference sequence). The CDR3 loop is CATRRDTGSYEQYF. In nucleotides, the CDR3 is TGTGCCACCAGAAGAGATACTGGGTCCTACGAGCAGTACTTC. The complete variable domain, with remaining parts taken from reference TRBV15 and TRBJ2-7, reads DAMVIQNPRYQVTQFGKPVTLSCSQTLNHNVMYWYQQKSSQAPKLLFHYYDKDFNNEADTPDNFQSRRPNTSFCFLDIRSPGLGDTAMYLCATRRDTGSYEQYFGPGTRLTVT.

V is TRBV5-1 and J is TRBJ2-2, with D hard to call. This CDR3 has 17 amino acids. Trimming took 0 bases from V and 2 from J, leaving 14 bases between them. Germline-derived CDR1 and CDR2 are SGHRS and YFSETQ. The CDR3 bases are TGCGCCAGCAGCTTGGCGGTAGGGCAGATAAACACCGGGGAGCTGTTTTTT. Protein sequence: CASSLAVGQINTGELFF.

This clonotype was observed at least ten times. The chain couples TRBV29-1 to TRBJ2-2; 9 bases are a match to TRBD2. The V gene's germline CDR1 is SQVTM and CDR2 ANQGSEA. The CDR3 is 17 residues long. The ends lost 0 bases at V and 5 bases at J; junction bases unmatched: 10. CDR3 amino acids: CSVEDSSGGPLTGELFF. The DNA of the CDR3 is TGCAGCGTTGAAGATTCCAGCGGGGGGCCTTTGACCGGGGAGCTGTTTTTT.

In its sample, this clonotype was seen a few times. The J gene is TRBJ2-3, the V gene TRBV7-2; D perhaps matches TRBD2 (5 bases). Germline V gene data show CDR1 as SGHTA and CDR2 as FQGNSA. V lost 5 bases and J 4 bases, leaving 7 bases between the germline ends. The length of the CDR3 is 12 residues. The CDR3 is CASSPSSDTQYF. In DNA, the CDR3 is TGTGCCAGCAGCCCTAGCTCAGATACGCAGTATTTT.

This clonotype was recorded a few times. The genes are TRBV9 and TRBJ2-2, with 7 bases matching TRBD1. Trimming at V came to 3 bases and at J to 5 bases, leaving 7 bases not matched to a gene. The length of the CDR3 is 15 residues. CDR1 and CDR2 (germline): SGDLS, YYNGEE. CDR3 sequence reads: CASSDTGTETGELFF. In DNA, the CDR3 is TGTGCCAGCAGCGATACCGGGACAGAGACCGGGGAGCTGTTTTTT.